The 18 T cell receptor beta chains below were found in one sample sequenced in a study of cytomegalovirus exposure and HLA in healthy donors. Primers: 60 Vbeta forward and 13 Jbeta reverse. This table comes from immunoSEQ multiplex PCR, and its TCRdb copy is limited to in-frame clones, with some not included. The sample lists around 220,000 clones, 65% to 80% seen once, with about 16% in the top ten. Material for sequencing was PBMCs. The receptors derive from a man aged 35 to 55 in good health and CMV-seronegative.

This chain connects TRBV29-1 to TRBJ1-2; 10 bases are shared with TRBD1. The V gene end was trimmed by 6 bases and the J gene end by 8 bases; junction bases not matched to a gene: 9. CDR3 length: 13 amino acids. Germline CDR1 reads SQVTM; CDR2 reads ANQGSEA. CDR3 sequence (DNA): TGCAGCGTGGACAGACAGGGGGCAGGAGGCTACACCTTC. Protein sequence: CSVDRQGAGGYTF.

The chain links TRBV2 to TRBJ2-2, with D perhaps matching TRBD2 (6 bases). Germline CDR1 is SNHLY and CDR2 is FYNNEI. This CDR3 is built from 17 residues. V dropped 5 bases and J dropped 4 bases, with 20 bases sitting between them. As DNA, the CDR3 is TGTGCCAGCAGTCAGACGGGTCGGCGGAGGGTCACCGGGGAGCTGTTTTTT. The encoded protein is CASSQTGRRRVTGELFF.

The chain is built from TRBV7-9 and TRBJ1-1, with 7 bases fitting TRBD1. Germline lookup yields CDR1 SEHNR and CDR2 FQNEAQ (reference sequence). Losses at the gene ends were 4 bases for V and 4 bases for J; bases not matched to a gene: 6. CDR3 size: 14 residues. The CDR3, as DNA: TGTGCCAGCAGCTCGATCGACAGGGCCACTGAAGCTTTCTTT. Its protein product is CASSSIDRATEAFF.

The chain combines TRBV6-1 with TRBJ2-3; 12 nucleotides agree with TRBD2. The CDR3 extends over 16 amino acids. CDR1 and CDR2 (germline): MNHNS, SASEGT. Trimming removed 0 bases from V and 4 bases from J; junction bases left unmatched: 2. The CDR3 DNA reads TGTGCCAGCAGTGAAGCTCTAGCGGGGGGGCCAGATACGCAGTATTTT. Translating it yields CASSEALAGGPDTQYF.

The genes are TRBV6-4 and TRBJ2-1, with 7 bases lining up with TRBD2. The germline CDR1 and CDR2 sequences are MRHNA and SNTAGT. This CDR3 has 15 residues. Trimming removed 3 bases from V and 0 bases from J; junction bases left unmatched: 2. Here the CDR3 reads CASSELAGSYNEQFF. In nucleotides, the CDR3 is TGTGCCAGCAGTGAATTAGCGGGCTCCTACAATGAGCAGTTCTTC.

The chain has TRBV7-2 and TRBJ2-5, with D hard to call. Germline V lookup: CDR1 SGHTA, CDR2 FQGNSA. This CDR3 is 13 amino acids long. Trimming took 3 bases from V and 5 from J, leaving 10 bases between them. CDR3 in DNA: TGTGCCAGCAGCTTTTCGGGTTCGGAGACCCAGTACTTC. Residues: CASSFSGSETQYF.

This sequence joins TRBV10-1 and TRBJ1-1; TRBD1 agrees at 7 bases. Germline V gene lookup returns CDR1 WNHNN and CDR2 SYGVQD (reference sequence). J gave up 0 bases and V 7 bases, and 5 bases lay outside the gene matches. The CDR3 contains 14 residues. CDR3 DNA: TGCGCCAGCACCAAGGACAGGATGAACACTGAAGCTTTCTTT. Its protein product is CASTKDRMNTEAFF.

V usage is TRBV30 and J usage is TRBJ2-5; 9 bases agree with TRBD2. The DNA end lines up better with TRBJ2-7; the J call may be wrong. The CDR3 loop spans 16 amino acids. The germline V gene has CDR1 GTSNPN and CDR2 SVGIG (reference sequence). The CDR3 DNA reads TGTGCCTGGAGTCCGGGCCGGACTAGCGTGTCCTACGAGCAGTACTTC. Protein sequence: CAWSPGRTSVSYEQYF.

V gene TRBV29-1 combines with J gene TRBJ1-1; D is uncertain. CDR1 is SQVTM, CDR2 ANQGSEA, per germline. The CDR3 has 11 amino acids. V lost 6 bases, J lost 1 base, and 6 bases lay in between. CDR3 sequence: CSVTENTEAFF. The CDR3 bases are TGCAGCGTCACAGAGAACACTGAAGCTTTCTTT.

The rearrangement uses TRBV4-1 and TRBJ1-6; maybe TRBD1 (6 bases). The germline V and J ends were trimmed by 0 bases and 4 bases, with 13 bases remaining between them. The germline gives CDR1 MGHRA, CDR2 YSYEKL. The CDR3 is 17 residues long. CDR3 protein: CASSQDPLGAYNSPLHF. CDR3 sequence (DNA): TGCGCCAGCAGCCAAGACCCTTTGGGGGCTTATAATTCACCCCTCCACTTT.

The chain combines TRBV5-8 with TRBJ1-2; 9 positions match TRBD1. The CDR3 is 15 amino acids. Germline V lookup: CDR1 SGHTS, CDR2 YDEGEE. With V trimmed by 4 bases and J by 3 bases, 7 bases remained unmatched. The CDR3 is CASSLGQGLDYGYTF. The CDR3 region has the DNA TGTGCCAGCAGCCTCGGACAGGGGTTGGACTATGGCTACACCTTC.

This chain links TRBV4-3 with TRBJ1-3, with D tentatively TRBD1 (6 bases). V lost 4 bases, J lost 8 bases, and 18 bases lay in between. Germline loops: CDR1 LGHNA, CDR2 YSLEER. CDR3 length: 15 amino acids. The CDR3 here is CASSRNPGAGDTIYF. The DNA for the CDR3 is TGCGCCAGCAGCCGAAACCCAGGGGCTGGGGACACCATATATTTT.

The V gene is TRBV28, the J gene TRBJ1-1; D gene ambiguous. The CDR3 length is 13 residues. V lost 7 bases and J 4 bases, leaving 13 bases between the germline ends. The V gene's germline CDR1 is MDHEN and CDR2 SYDVKM. The CDR3 loop is CASTVASGTEAFF. CDR3 bases: TGTGCCAGCACGGTTGCAAGCGGCACTGAAGCTTTCTTT.

J is TRBJ2-2 and V is TRBV7-2, with TRBD2 as a possible D gene (5 bases). The CDR3 contains 12 residues. V gave up 5 bases and J gave up 7 bases, with 8 bases separating them. Germline values: CDR1 SGHTA, CDR2 FQGNSA. CDR3: CASSLTSGELFF. The DNA of the CDR3 is TGTGCCAGCAGCCTTACTAGCGGGGAGCTGTTTTTT.

CDR3 coding DNA: TGTGCCAGCAGCCCCCGCGGGGCAGGGAAAACAGAGACCCAGTACTTC. It is translated as CASSPRGAGKTETQYF. The chain couples TRBV5-8 to TRBJ2-5, with D possibly matching TRBD2 (6 bases). The CDR3 contains 16 residues. With 4 bases removed from V and 4 bases from J, the gap between germline ends came to 20 bases. Germline V CDR1 and CDR2: SGHTS, YDEGEE. The complete variable domain, with remaining parts taken from reference TRBV5-8 and TRBJ2-5, reads EAGVTQSPTHLIKTRGQQATLRCSPISGHTSVYWYQQALGLGLQFLLWYDEGEERNRGNFPPRFSGRQFPNYSSELNVNALELEDSALYLCASSPRGAGKTETQYFGPGTRLLVL.

The J gene is TRBJ2-3, the V gene TRBV27; a weak D match, TRBD2 (5 bases). The CDR3 covers 13 residues. V lost 9 bases and J lost 2, with 12 bases in between. Germline-derived CDR1 and CDR2 are MNHEY and SMNVEV (reference sequence). Here the CDR3 DNA reads TGTGCCAGTACGAGAGCGGTCACAGATACGCAGTATTTT. Its translation: CASTRAVTDTQYF.

The genes are TRBV4-1 and TRBJ2-7, with 9 bases fitting TRBD2. Per germline, CDR1 MGHRA and CDR2 YSYEKL. The CDR3 runs 14 residues. Losses at the gene ends were 5 bases for V and 3 bases for J; bases not matched to a gene: 5. CDR3: CASSSKAGGYEQYF. The CDR3, as DNA: TGCGCCAGCAGCTCGAAAGCGGGAGGCTACGAGCAGTACTTC.

This clone was observed a handful of times. The chain couples TRBV19 to TRBJ1-1; perhaps TRBD1 as D (5 bases). Trimming removed 3 bases at V and 7 bases at J, with 9 bases between. The V gene's germline CDR1 is LNHDA and CDR2 SQIVND (reference sequence). The CDR3 covers 12 residues. Written as DNA, the CDR3 is TGTGCCAGTAGTATCCTCGACAGTGAAGCTTTCTTT. Residues: CASSILDSEAFF.